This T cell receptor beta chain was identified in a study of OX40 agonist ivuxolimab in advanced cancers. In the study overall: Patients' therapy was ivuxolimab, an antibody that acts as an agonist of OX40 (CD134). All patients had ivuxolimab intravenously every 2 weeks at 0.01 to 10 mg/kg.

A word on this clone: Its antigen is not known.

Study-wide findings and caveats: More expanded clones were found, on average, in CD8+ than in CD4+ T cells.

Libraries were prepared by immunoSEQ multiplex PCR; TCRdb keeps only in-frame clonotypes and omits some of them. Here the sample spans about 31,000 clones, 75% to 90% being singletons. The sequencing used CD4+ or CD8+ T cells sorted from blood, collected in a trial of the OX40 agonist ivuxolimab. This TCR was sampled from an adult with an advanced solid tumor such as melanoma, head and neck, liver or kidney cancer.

The CDR3 sequence: CASSIGQGGNTEAFF. Written as DNA, the CDR3 is TGTGCCAGCAGTATAGGACAGGGGGGGAACACTGAAGCTTTCTTT. This chain uses TRBV27 with TRBJ1-1; 10 bases are a match to TRBD1. This CDR3 is 15 amino acids long. Germline-derived CDR1 and CDR2 are MNHEY and SMNVEV (reference sequence). J was trimmed by 1 base and V by 5 bases; bases with no gene match: 4.